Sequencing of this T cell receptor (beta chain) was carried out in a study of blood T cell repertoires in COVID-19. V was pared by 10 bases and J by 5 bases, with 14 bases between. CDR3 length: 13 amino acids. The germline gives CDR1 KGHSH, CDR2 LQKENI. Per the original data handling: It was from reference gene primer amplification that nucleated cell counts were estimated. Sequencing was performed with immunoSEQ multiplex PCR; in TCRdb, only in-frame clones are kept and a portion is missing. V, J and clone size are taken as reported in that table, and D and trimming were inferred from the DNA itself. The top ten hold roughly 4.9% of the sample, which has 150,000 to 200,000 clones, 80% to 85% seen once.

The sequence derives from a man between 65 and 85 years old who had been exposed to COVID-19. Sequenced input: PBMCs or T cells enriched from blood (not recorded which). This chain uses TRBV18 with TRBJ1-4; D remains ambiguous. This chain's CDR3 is CATSGGGNEKLFF. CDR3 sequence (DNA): TGTGCCACCTCTGGCGGAGGGAATGAAAAACTGTTTTTT.